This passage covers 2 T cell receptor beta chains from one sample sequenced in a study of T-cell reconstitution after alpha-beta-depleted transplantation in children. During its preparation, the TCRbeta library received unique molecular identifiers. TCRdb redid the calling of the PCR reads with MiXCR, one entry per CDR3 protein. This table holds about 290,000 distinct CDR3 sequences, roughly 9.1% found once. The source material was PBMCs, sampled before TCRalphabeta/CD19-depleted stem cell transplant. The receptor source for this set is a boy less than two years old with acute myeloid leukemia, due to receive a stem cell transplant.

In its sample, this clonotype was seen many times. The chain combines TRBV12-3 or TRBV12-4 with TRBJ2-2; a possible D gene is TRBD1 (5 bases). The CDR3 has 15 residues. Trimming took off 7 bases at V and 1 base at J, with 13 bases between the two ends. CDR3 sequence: CASTLGAVNTGELFF. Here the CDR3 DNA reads TGTGCCAGCACCTTAGGGGCCGTGAACACCGGGGAGCTGTTTTTT.

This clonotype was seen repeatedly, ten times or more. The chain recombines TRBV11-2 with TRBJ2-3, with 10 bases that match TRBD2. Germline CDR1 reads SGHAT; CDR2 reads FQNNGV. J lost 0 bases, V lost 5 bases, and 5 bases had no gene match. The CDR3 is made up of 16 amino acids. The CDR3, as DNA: TGTGCCAGCAGCCCCGGACTAGCGGTTAGCACAGATACGCAGTATTTT. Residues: CASSPGLAVSTDTQYF.